The present TCR beta chain was sequenced within a study of spatial heterogeneity in lung cancer. Study-level information: From matched bulk RNA-seq came a T cell module score, which showed a strong correlation with TCR transcript counts in tumor regions. Study-wide points: Intratumoral expanded alpha and beta TCR counts were found to track tumor mutation counts.

This sample's time point: sample taken at primary tumor resection. Untreated early-stage non-small cell lung cancer patients, around 72 in total, were the donors. The input material, whole RNA from tumor, nontumor lung or frozen PBMC, was sequenced unsorted. On this clonotype itself: Its matching antigen is unknown.

Germline V gives CDR1 MDHEN, CDR2 SYDVKM. There are 14 residues in the CDR3. The V gene lost 6 bases and the J gene lost 6 bases, with 17 bases spanning the gap. A unique molecular identifier was attached to every TCR cDNA molecule. TCRdb analysed the 5' RACE reads with MiXCR anew, one entry per CDR3 protein. The sample contains about 100,000 distinct CDR3 sequences, around 4.8% of which appear only once. V usage is TRBV28 and J usage is TRBJ1-1; perhaps TRBD1 as D (6 bases). The specimen comprised lung tumor tissue, sampled at surgery. The sequence was obtained from a male donor with early-stage non-small cell lung cancer. CDR3 DNA sequence: TGTGCCAGCAGACAGGGAGGTCGCTTCGCTGAAGCTTTCTTT. The encoded protein is CASRQGGRFAEAFF.